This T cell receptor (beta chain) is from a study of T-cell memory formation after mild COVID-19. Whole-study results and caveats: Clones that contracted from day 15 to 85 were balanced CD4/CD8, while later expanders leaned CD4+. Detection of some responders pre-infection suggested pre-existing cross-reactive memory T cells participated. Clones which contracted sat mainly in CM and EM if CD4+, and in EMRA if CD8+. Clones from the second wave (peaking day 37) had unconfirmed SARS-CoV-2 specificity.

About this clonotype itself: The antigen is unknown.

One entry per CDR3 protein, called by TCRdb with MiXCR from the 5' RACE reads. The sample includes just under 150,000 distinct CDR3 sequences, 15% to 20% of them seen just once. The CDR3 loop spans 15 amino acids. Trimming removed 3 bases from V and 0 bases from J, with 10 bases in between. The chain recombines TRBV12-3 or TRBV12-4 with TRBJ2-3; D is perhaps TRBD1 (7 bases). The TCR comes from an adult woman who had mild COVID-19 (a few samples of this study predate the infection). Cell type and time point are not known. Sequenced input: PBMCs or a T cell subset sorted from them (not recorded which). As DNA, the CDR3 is TGTGCCAGCAGTTTTTCAGGGGGGAGCACAGATACGCAGTATTTT. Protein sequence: CASSFSGGSTDTQYF.